This TCR beta chain emerged from a study of T cells in Graves' hyperthyroidism and ophthalmopathy. It was RNA transcripts that yielded the amplified TCR beta CDR3 regions. TCR CDR3 regions were first amplified by RT-PCR with HTBI primers. TCRdb fed the multiplex PCR reads into MiXCR, producing one record per CDR3 protein. The sample records about 480,000 distinct CDR3 sequences, roughly 14% being singletons. Overall study results and limits: Most clonotypes that expanded in the thyroid above 0.001 also showed up in blood.

As regards this clonotype: The antigen is not known. One base away lies a much larger clone, so this may be a sequencing read error.

With V trimmed by 2 bases and J by 4 bases, 6 bases remained unmatched. CDR1 is SGHRS, CDR2 YFSETQ, per germline. There are 16 residues in the CDR3. The TCR was taken from a woman aged 18-30 years with Graves' hyperthyroidism. V gene TRBV5-1 combines with J gene TRBJ1-6, with 7 nucleotides matching TRBD1. What was sequenced was blood. The CDR3 sequence: CASSFVGTEYNSPLHF. CDR3 bases: TGCGCCAGCAGCTTCGTGGGGACAGAATATAATTCACCCCTCCACTTT.